This T cell receptor beta chain came from a study of shared clonotypes between healthy human individuals. The study's findings and limits: Larger estimated richness was generally recorded for naive subsets relative to memory subsets.

Recent acute infections and vaccinations were absent in the healthy HIV-negative adult donors. Subsets obtained from CD4+ cells comprised CD45RA+ naive and CD45RA-negative memory cells. Each sorted subset replicate got 200 ng genomic DNA, 30,000 or so genomes. The data were produced by immunoSEQ multiplex PCR, yet TCRdb's version contains in-frame clones alone and is incomplete. The sample carries millions of clones, roughly 93% recorded once. Comments on this clone: Its antigen is still unknown.

CDR1 is SEHNR and CDR2 is FQNEAQ in the germline V gene (reference sequence). V was shortened by 5 bases and J by 6 bases, with 11 bases between the two germline ends. This CDR3 region has 12 residues. This receptor was obtained from a man aged 18 to 35 in good health. Some clones in this sample may be carry-over from other donors' samples. Sequenced material: naive CD4+ T cells from PBMCs. Subset: CD45RA+ positively selected. This chain links TRBV7-9 with TRBJ2-7; TRBD1 is a possible D gene (6 bases). DNA for the CDR3: TGTGCCAGCAGCCGCAGGGGCGCCGAGCAGTACTTC. This codes for CASSRRGAEQYF.